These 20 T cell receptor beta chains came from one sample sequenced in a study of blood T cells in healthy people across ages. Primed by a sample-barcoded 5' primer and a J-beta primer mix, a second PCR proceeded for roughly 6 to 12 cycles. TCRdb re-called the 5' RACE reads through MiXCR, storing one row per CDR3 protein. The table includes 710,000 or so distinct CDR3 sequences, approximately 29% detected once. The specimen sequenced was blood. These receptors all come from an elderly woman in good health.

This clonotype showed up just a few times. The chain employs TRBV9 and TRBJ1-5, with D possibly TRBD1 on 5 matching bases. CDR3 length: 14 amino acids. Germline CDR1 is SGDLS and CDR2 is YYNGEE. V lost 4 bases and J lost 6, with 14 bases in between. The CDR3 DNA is TGTGCCAGCAGCCCTACGCCAGGGAGTCAGCCCCAGCATTTT. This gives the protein CASSPTPGSQPQHF.

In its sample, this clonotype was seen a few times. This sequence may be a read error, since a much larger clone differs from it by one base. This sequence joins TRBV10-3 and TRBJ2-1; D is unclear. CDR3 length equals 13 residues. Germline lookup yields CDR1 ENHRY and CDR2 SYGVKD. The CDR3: CAVSTTKHNEQFF. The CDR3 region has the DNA TGTGCCGTCAGTACTACGAAGCACAATGAGCAGTTCTTC.

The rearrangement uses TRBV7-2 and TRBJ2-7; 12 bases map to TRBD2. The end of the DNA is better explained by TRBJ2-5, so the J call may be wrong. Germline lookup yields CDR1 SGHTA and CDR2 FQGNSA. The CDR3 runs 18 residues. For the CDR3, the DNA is TGTGCCAGCAGCTTACCCTTTACTAGCGGGGGGCCCCAAGAGACCCAGTACTTC. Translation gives CASSLPFTSGGPQETQYF.

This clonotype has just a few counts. This chain's CDR3 is CASSQDPGRGGYTF. In nucleotides, the CDR3 is TGTGCCAGCAGCCAAGATCCAGGTAGAGGTGGCTACACCTTC. The V call is TRBV14, the J call TRBJ1-2; D unclear. The CDR3 loop spans 14 amino acids. Trimming cost V 0 bases and J 7 bases, with 12 bases left between them. Looked up from germline, CDR1 is SGHDN and CDR2 is FVKESK. The whole variable domain, filled in from reference TRBV14 and TRBJ1-2, reads EAGVTQFPSHSVIEKGQTVTLRCDPISGHDNLYWYRRVMGKEIKFLLHFVKESKQDESGMPNNRFLAERTGGTYSTLKVQPAELEDSGVYFCASSQDPGRGGYTFGSGTRLTVV.

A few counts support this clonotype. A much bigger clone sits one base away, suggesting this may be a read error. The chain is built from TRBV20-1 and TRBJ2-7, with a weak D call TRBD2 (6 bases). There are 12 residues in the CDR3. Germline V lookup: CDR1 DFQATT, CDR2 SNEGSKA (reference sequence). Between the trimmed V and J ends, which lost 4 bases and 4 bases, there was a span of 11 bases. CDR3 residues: CSANAGRYEQYF. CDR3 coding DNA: TGCAGTGCTAACGCAGGGAGGTACGAGCAGTACTTC.

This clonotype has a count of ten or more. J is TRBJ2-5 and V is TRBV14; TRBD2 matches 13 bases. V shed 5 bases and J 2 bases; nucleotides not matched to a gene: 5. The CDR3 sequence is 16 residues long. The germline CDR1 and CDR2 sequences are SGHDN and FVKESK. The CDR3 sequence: CASSFRLAGGQETQYF. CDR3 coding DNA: TGTGCCAGCAGCTTTCGACTAGCGGGGGGTCAAGAGACCCAGTACTTC.

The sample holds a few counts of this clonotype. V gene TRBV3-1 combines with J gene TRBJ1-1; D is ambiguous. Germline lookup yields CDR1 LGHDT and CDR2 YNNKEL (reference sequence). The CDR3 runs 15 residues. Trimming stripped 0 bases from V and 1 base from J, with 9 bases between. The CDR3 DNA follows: TGTGCCAGCAGCCAAGATTTGAAAGAGAACACTGAAGCTTTCTTT. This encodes CASSQDLKENTEAFF.

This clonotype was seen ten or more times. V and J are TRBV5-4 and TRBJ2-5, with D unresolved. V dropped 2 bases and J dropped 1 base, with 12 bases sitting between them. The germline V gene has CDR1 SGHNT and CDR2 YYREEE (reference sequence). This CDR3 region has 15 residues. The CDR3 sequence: CASSLDPRSQETQYF. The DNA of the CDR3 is TGTGCCAGCAGCTTAGACCCCAGGAGCCAAGAGACCCAGTACTTC.

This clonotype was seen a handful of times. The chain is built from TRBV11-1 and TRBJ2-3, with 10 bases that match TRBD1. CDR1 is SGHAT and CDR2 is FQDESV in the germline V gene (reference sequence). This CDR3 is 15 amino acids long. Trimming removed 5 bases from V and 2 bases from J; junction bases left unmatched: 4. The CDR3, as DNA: TGTGCCAGCAGCCCGACAGGGGGCTACACAGATACGCAGTATTTT. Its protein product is CASSPTGGYTDTQYF.

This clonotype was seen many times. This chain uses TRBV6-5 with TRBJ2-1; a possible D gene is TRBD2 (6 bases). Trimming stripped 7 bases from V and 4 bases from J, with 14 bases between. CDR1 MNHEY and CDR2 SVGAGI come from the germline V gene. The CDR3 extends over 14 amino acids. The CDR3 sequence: CASTVGGGYNEQFF. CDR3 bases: TGTGCCAGCACCGTAGGTGGGGGGTACAATGAGCAGTTCTTC.

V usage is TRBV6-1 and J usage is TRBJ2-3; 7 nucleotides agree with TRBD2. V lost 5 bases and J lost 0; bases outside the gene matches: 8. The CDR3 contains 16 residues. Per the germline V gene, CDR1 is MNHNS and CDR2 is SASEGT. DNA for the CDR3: TGTGCCAGCAGTACGAGTGGTAGCGGGAGCACAGATACGCAGTATTTT. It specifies CASSTSGSGSTDTQYF.

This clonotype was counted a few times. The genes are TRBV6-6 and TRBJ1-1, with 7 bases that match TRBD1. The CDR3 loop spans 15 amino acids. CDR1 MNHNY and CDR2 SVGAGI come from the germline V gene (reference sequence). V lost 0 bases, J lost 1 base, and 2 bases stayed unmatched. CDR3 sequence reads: CASSYSGTANTEAFF. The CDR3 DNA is TGTGCCAGCAGTTACTCCGGGACAGCGAACACTGAAGCTTTCTTT.

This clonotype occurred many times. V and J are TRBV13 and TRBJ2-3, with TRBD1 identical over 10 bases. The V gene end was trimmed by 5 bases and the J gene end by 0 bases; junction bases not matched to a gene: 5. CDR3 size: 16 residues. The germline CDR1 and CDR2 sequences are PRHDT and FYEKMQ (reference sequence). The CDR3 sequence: CASSHRQGASTDTQYF. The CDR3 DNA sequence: TGTGCCAGCAGCCATAGACAGGGGGCGAGCACAGATACGCAGTATTTT.

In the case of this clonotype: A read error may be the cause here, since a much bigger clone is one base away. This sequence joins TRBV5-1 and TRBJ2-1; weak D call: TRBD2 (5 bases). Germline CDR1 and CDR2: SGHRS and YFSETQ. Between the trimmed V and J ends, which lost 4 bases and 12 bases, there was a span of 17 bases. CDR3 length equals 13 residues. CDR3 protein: CASSALTGWAQFF. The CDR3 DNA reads TGCGCCAGCAGCGCATTGACGGGGTGGGCGCAGTTCTTC.

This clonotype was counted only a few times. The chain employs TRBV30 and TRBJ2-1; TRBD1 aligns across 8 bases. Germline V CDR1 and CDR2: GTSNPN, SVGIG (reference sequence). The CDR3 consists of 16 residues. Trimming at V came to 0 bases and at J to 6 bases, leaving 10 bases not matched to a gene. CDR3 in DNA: TGTGCCTGGAGTGTAGATGGACAGGGCAGGAGCAATGAGCAGTTCTTC. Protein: CAWSVDGQGRSNEQFF.

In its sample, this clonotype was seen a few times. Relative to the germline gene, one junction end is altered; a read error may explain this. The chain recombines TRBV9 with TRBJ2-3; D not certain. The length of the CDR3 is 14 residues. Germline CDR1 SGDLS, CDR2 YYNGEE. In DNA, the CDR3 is TGTGCCAGCAGCGTAGTGACCGGCACAGATGCGCAGTATTTT. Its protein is CASSVVTGTDAQYF.

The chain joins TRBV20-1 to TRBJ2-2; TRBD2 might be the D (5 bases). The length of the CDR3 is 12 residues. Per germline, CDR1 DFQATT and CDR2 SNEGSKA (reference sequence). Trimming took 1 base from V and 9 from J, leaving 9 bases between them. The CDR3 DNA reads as TGCAGTGCTAGAGCGCGGGCCTGGGAGCTGTTTTTT. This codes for CSARARAWELFF.

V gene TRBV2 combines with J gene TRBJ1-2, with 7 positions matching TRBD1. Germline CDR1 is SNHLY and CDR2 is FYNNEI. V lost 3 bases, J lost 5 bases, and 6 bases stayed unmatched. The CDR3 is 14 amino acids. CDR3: CASSEWDRDYGYTF. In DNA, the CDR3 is TGTGCCAGCAGTGAGTGGGACAGAGATTATGGCTACACCTTC.

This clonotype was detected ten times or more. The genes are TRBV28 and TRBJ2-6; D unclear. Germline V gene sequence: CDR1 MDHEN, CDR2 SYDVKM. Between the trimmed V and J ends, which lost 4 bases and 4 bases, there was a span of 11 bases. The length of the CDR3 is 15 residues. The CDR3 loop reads CASSWTVGGANVLTF. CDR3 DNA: TGTGCCAGCAGTTGGACGGTGGGGGGGGCCAACGTCCTGACTTTC.

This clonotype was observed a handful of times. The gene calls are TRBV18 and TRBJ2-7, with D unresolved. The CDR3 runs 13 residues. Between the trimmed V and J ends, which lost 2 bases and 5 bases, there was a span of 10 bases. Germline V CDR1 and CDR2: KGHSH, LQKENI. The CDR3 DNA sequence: TGTGCCAGCTCACCAACGTCCTGCCACGAGCAGTACTTC. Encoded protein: CASSPTSCHEQYF.